Described below is a single TCR beta chain sequence and its context. What it recognizes is unknown. With 4 bases clipped from V and 5 bases from J, the junction kept 17 bases outside the gene matches. CDR1 is SGHRS and CDR2 is YFSETQ in the germline V gene. The CDR3 contains 17 residues. PCR used 60 Vbeta primers and 13 Jbeta primers. Only in-frame clones appear in the TCRdb table, and some are missing; sequencing was by immunoSEQ multiplex PCR. Altogether almost 80,000 clones are present, about two thirds being singletons, with the ten largest covering 6.5% to 7.5%. The source of the sample is a study of cytomegalovirus exposure and HLA in healthy donors. Overall study findings and caveats: A missense DCLRE1C variant was associated with V- and J-gene trimming of TCR beta chains in a later analysis, and an independent cohort replicated the association. Judged likely to be a sequencing artifact was a cluster of highly shared sequence variants. Some V segments, TRBV6-2 and TRBV6-3 among them, were indistinguishable and were therefore excluded. Later analysis revealed greater clonal expansion in HLA-associated TCR beta chains than in equally common others.

The TCR was taken from a woman aged 50 to 60 in good health and CMV-seropositive. Source material: PBMCs. The chain is built from TRBV5-1 and TRBJ1-2; 7 bases are a match to TRBD1. CDR3 sequence (DNA): TGCGCCAGCAGCACCCGGGGGCCGGGGACAGAGGGTTATGGCTACACCTTC. This sequence encodes CASSTRGPGTEGYGYTF.